This TCR beta chain stems from a study of blood T cell repertoires in COVID-19. Study-level information: Some COVID-19 samples were acute and others convalescent; all came from the United States, Italy and Spain.

Original analysis: Amplification of reference gene primers was used by the study to estimate nucleated cell counts. Libraries were prepared by immunoSEQ multiplex PCR; TCRdb keeps only in-frame clonotypes and omits some of them. V and J calls and clone size are those listed in that table; D and trimming were worked out from the DNA. The sample holds about 170,000 clones, more than 70% seen once. Germline V gene lookup returns CDR1 MNHEY and CDR2 SMNVEV (reference sequence). J lost 1 base, V lost 5 bases, and 5 bases had no gene match. CDR3 size: 16 residues. This chain connects TRBV27 to TRBJ2-2, with 9 bases fitting TRBD1. The origin of this receptor is a woman aged 70-85 years who had recovered from COVID-19. Source material: peripheral blood. As DNA, the CDR3 is TGTGCCAGCAGTACCACAGGGGGCGTGAACACCGGGGAGCTGTTTTTT. Protein product: CASSTTGGVNTGELFF.